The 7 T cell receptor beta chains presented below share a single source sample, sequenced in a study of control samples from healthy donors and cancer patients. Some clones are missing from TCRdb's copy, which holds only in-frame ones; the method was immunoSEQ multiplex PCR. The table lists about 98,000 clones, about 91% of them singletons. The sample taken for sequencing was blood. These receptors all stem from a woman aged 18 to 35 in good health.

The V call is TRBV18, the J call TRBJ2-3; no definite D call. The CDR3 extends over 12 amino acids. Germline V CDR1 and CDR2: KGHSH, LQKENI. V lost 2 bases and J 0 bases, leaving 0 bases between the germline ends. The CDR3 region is CASSPSTDTQYF. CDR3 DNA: TGTGCCAGCTCACCAAGCACAGATACGCAGTATTTT.

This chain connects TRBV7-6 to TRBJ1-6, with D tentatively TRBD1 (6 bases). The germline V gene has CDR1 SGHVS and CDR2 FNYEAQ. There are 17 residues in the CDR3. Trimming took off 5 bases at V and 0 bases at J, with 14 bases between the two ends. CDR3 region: CASSPRDTSSYNSPLHF. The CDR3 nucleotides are TGTGCCAGCAGCCCACGGGACACGAGCTCCTATAATTCACCCCTCCACTTT.

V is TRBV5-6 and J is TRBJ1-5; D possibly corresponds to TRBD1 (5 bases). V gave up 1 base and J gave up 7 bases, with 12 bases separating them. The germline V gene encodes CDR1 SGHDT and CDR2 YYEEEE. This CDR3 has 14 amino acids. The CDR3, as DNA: TGTGCCAGCAGCTTGACGTGGGGCTGGCAGCCCCAGCATTTT. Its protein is CASSLTWGWQPQHF.

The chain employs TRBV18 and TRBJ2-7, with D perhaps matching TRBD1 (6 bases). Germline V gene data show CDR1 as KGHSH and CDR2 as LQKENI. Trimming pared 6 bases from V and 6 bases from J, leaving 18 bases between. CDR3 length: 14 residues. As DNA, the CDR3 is TGTGCCAGCTCGCCAGGGACATCACGGGGCGAGCAGTACTTC. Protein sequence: CASSPGTSRGEQYF. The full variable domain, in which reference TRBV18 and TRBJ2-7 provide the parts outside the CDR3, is NAGVMQNPRHLVRRRGQEARLRCSPMKGHSHVYWYRQLPEEGLKFMVYLQKENIIDESGMPKERFSAEFPKEGPSILRIQQVVRGDSAAYFCASSPGTSRGEQYFGPGTRLTVT.

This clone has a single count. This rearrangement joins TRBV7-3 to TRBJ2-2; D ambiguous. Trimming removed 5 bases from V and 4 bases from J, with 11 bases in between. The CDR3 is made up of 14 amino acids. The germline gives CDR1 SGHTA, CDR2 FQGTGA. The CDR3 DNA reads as TGTGCCAGCAGCCTATCGCTGGTCACCGGGGAGCTGTTTTTT. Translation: CASSLSLVTGELFF.

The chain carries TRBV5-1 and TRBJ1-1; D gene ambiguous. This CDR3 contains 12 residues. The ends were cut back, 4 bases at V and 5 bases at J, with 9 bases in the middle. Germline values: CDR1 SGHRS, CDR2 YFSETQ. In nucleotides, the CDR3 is TGCGCCAGCAGCAATACGGGGACTGAAGCTTTCTTT. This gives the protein CASSNTGTEAFF.

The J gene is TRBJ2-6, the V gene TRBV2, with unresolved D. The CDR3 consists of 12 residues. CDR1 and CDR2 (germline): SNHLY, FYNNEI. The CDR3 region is CAAGPPANVLTF. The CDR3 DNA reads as TGTGCTGCCGGACCGCCGGCCAACGTCCTGACTTTC.